Listed here are 14 T cell receptor beta chains from one sample, sequenced in a study of blood T cell repertoires in COVID-19. The data were produced by immunoSEQ multiplex PCR, yet TCRdb's version contains in-frame clones alone and is incomplete. Altogether around 280,000 clones are present, roughly 90% being singletons, with the ten largest covering about 1.7%. Sequences were obtained from PBMCs or T cells enriched from blood (not recorded which). The receptors here all came from a young woman with acute COVID-19.

The rearrangement links TRBV19 to TRBJ2-7; possible D gene TRBD2, 5 bases. This CDR3 is built from 15 residues. Germline CDR1 LNHDA, CDR2 SQIVND (reference sequence). The germline V and J ends were trimmed by 6 bases and 0 bases, with 15 bases remaining between them. The CDR3: CASSPGSASSYEQYF. CDR3 bases: TGTGCCAGTAGCCCTGGTAGCGCTTCCTCCTACGAGCAGTACTTC.

V is TRBV3-1 (or the pseudogene TRBV3-2) and J is TRBJ2-3; 11 bases are a match to TRBD2. Germline loops: CDR1 LGHDT, CDR2 YNNKEL (reference sequence). This CDR3 contains 16 residues. V shed 8 bases and J 1 base; nucleotides not matched to a gene: 8. The CDR3 is CASSGSGRGGTDTQYF. The CDR3 DNA is TGTGCCAGCTCGGGTAGCGGGAGGGGAGGCACAGATACGCAGTATTTT.

The rearrangement joins TRBV5-1 to TRBJ2-7; D is perhaps TRBD2 (7 bases). V lost 2 bases and J lost 2, with 11 bases in between. Germline loops: CDR1 SGHRS, CDR2 YFSETQ. CDR3 length: 14 amino acids. In DNA form, the CDR3 reads TGCGCCAGCAGCTTCAGGGAGGGGGCCTACGAGCAGTACTTC. Amino acids: CASSFREGAYEQYF.

The chain employs TRBV5-1 and TRBJ2-3; D call uncertain. This CDR3 contains 13 residues. Trimming stripped 5 bases from V and 4 bases from J, with 11 bases between. Per the germline V gene, CDR1 is SGHRS and CDR2 is YFSETQ. The CDR3 loop is CASRAGMADTQYF. CDR3 coding DNA: TGCGCCAGCAGAGCAGGTATGGCAGATACGCAGTATTTT. The variable domain in full, completed from reference TRBV5-1 and TRBJ2-3, reads KAGVTQTPRYLIKTRGQQVTLSCSPISGHRSVSWYQQTPGQGLQFLFEYFSETQRNKGNFPGRFSGRQFSNSRSEMNVSTLELGDSALYLCASRAGMADTQYFGPGTRLTVL.

The V and J genes are TRBV29-1 and TRBJ1-4; D unresolved. The CDR3 has 14 residues. The germline V and J ends were trimmed by 6 bases and 6 bases, with 17 bases remaining between them. Germline CDR1 and CDR2: SQVTM and ANQGSEA. CDR3 sequence (DNA): TGCAGCGTAGAATCCGGGAAGGGAGATGAAAAACTGTTTTTT. Its translation: CSVESGKGDEKLFF.

This clone is a singleton in its sample. V usage is TRBV6-5 and J usage is TRBJ2-1; 10 bases map to TRBD2. In germline, CDR1 is MNHEY, CDR2 SVGAGI. The CDR3 runs to 16 residues. V was clipped by 2 bases and J by 3 bases; unmatched bases: 4. Written as DNA, the CDR3 is TGTGCCAGCAGTTACGGAGCGGGAGGGATCTACAATGAGCAGTTCTTC. It encodes CASSYGAGGIYNEQFF.

The V gene is TRBV12-3 or TRBV12-4, the J gene TRBJ2-1, with D possibly TRBD2 on 5 matching bases. CDR3 size: 11 residues. V was pared by 6 bases and J by 8 bases, with 8 bases between. The CDR3 reads CASSRADEQFF. In DNA, the CDR3 is TGTGCCAGCAGCCGAGCGGATGAGCAGTTCTTC.

The rearrangement links TRBV5-1 to TRBJ1-1, with D tentatively TRBD1 (5 bases). The CDR3 covers 14 residues. CDR1 SGHRS and CDR2 YFSETQ come from the germline V gene. V shed 2 bases and J shed 3 bases, with 11 bases lying between them. The chain's CDR3 is CASSFSQADTEAFF. In DNA, the CDR3 is TGCGCCAGCAGCTTCTCACAGGCTGACACTGAAGCTTTCTTT.

The J gene is TRBJ2-2, the V gene TRBV10-2; 12 positions agree with TRBD2. Unmatched junction bases numbered 4, after V lost 3 bases and J lost 2 bases. CDR3 length: 17 amino acids. Germline V gene sequence: CDR1 WSHSY, CDR2 SAAADI. In DNA form, the CDR3 reads TGCGCCAGCAGTGACGCTAGCGGGAGGGTTAACACCGGGGAGCTGTTTTTT. Translated: CASSDASGRVNTGELFF.

This clone occurred a few times. The J gene is TRBJ2-5, the V gene TRBV7-9; 9 bases are shared with TRBD1. From germline, CDR1 is SEHNR and CDR2 FQNEAQ (reference sequence). CDR3 size: 14 residues. V shed 4 bases, J shed 4 bases, and the junction held 4 bases outside the gene matches. The CDR3 region is CASSSRQGVETQYF. Written as DNA, the CDR3 is TGTGCCAGCAGCTCAAGACAGGGGGTAGAGACCCAGTACTTC.

This chain connects TRBV11-2 to TRBJ2-2; TRBD2 might be the D (5 bases). CDR3 length: 13 amino acids. CDR1 SGHAT and CDR2 FQNNGV come from the germline V gene. Trimming pared 5 bases from V and 4 bases from J, leaving 8 bases between. DNA for the CDR3: TGTGCCAGCAGCGGGAGACCCACCGGGGAGCTGTTTTTT. It encodes CASSGRPTGELFF.

This clone has only one observation. The rearrangement joins TRBV5-1 to TRBJ2-2; 13 positions match TRBD2. The CDR3 contains 17 residues. The germline V gene encodes CDR1 SGHRS and CDR2 YFSETQ. Trimming removed 3 bases from V and 6 bases from J; junction bases left unmatched: 8. This chain's CDR3 is CASSYGLAGEVPGELFF. The CDR3 DNA is TGCGCCAGCAGCTATGGACTAGCGGGAGAAGTCCCCGGGGAGCTGTTTTTT.

V gene TRBV18 combines with J gene TRBJ1-1; TRBD1 might be the D (6 bases). Trimming pared 3 bases from V and 5 bases from J, leaving 13 bases between. The CDR3 has 14 residues. Germline CDR1 reads KGHSH; CDR2 reads LQKENI. Written as DNA, the CDR3 is TGTGCCAGCTCACCCAACCCAGGGGTTACTGAAGCTTTCTTT. As protein: CASSPNPGVTEAFF.

The rearrangement uses TRBV9 and TRBJ2-1; D is perhaps TRBD1 (6 bases). CDR1 is SGDLS, CDR2 YYNGEE, per germline. The CDR3 is 13 residues long. V gave up 4 bases and J gave up 7 bases, with 12 bases separating them. The CDR3 DNA follows: TGTGCCAGCAGCCAGGGGTTCAATAATGAGCAGTTCTTC. Its translation: CASSQGFNNEQFF.